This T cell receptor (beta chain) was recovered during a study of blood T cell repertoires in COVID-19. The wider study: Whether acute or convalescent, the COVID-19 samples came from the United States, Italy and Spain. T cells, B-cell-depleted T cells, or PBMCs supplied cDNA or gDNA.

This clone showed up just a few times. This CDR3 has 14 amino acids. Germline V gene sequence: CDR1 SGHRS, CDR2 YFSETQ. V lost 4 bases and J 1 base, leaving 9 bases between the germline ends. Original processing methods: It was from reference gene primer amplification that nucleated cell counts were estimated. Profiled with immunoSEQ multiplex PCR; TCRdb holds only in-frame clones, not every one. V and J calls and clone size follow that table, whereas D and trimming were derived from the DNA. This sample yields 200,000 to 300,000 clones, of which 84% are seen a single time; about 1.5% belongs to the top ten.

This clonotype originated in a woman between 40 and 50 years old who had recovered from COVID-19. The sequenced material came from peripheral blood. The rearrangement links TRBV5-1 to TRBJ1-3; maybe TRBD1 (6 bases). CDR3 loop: CASSEGGSGNTIYF. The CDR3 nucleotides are TGCGCCAGCAGCGAAGGGGGTTCTGGAAACACCATATATTTT.